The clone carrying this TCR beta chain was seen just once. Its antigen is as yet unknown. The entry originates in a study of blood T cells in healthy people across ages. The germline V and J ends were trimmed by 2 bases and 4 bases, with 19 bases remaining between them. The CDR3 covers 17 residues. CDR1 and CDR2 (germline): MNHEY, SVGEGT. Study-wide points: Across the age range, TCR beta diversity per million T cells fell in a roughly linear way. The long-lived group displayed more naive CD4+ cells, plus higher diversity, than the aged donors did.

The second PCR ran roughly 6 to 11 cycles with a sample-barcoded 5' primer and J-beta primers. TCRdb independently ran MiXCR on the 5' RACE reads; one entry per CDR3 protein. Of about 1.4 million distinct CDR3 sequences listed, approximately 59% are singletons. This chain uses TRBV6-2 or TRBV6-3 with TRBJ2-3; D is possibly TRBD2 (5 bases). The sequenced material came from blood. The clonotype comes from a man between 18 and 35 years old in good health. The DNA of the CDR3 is TGTGCCAGCAGTTACGACCTGCGGGCCCCAGGCGCAGATACGCAGTATTTT. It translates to CASSYDLRAPGADTQYF.